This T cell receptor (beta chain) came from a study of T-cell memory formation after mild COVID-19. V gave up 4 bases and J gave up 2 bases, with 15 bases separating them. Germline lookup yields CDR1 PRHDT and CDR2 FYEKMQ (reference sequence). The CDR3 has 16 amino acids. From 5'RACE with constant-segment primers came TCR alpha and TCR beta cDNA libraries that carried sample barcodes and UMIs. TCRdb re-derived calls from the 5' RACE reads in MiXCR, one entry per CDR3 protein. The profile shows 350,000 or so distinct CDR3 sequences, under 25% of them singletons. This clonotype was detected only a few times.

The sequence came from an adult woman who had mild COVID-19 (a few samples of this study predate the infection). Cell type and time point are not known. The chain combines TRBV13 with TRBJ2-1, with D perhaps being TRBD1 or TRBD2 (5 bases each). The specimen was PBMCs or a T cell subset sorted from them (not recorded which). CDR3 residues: CASSSRDLAPYNEQFF. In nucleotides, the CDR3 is TGTGCCAGCAGCTCTCGGGACCTCGCCCCCTACAATGAGCAGTTCTTC.